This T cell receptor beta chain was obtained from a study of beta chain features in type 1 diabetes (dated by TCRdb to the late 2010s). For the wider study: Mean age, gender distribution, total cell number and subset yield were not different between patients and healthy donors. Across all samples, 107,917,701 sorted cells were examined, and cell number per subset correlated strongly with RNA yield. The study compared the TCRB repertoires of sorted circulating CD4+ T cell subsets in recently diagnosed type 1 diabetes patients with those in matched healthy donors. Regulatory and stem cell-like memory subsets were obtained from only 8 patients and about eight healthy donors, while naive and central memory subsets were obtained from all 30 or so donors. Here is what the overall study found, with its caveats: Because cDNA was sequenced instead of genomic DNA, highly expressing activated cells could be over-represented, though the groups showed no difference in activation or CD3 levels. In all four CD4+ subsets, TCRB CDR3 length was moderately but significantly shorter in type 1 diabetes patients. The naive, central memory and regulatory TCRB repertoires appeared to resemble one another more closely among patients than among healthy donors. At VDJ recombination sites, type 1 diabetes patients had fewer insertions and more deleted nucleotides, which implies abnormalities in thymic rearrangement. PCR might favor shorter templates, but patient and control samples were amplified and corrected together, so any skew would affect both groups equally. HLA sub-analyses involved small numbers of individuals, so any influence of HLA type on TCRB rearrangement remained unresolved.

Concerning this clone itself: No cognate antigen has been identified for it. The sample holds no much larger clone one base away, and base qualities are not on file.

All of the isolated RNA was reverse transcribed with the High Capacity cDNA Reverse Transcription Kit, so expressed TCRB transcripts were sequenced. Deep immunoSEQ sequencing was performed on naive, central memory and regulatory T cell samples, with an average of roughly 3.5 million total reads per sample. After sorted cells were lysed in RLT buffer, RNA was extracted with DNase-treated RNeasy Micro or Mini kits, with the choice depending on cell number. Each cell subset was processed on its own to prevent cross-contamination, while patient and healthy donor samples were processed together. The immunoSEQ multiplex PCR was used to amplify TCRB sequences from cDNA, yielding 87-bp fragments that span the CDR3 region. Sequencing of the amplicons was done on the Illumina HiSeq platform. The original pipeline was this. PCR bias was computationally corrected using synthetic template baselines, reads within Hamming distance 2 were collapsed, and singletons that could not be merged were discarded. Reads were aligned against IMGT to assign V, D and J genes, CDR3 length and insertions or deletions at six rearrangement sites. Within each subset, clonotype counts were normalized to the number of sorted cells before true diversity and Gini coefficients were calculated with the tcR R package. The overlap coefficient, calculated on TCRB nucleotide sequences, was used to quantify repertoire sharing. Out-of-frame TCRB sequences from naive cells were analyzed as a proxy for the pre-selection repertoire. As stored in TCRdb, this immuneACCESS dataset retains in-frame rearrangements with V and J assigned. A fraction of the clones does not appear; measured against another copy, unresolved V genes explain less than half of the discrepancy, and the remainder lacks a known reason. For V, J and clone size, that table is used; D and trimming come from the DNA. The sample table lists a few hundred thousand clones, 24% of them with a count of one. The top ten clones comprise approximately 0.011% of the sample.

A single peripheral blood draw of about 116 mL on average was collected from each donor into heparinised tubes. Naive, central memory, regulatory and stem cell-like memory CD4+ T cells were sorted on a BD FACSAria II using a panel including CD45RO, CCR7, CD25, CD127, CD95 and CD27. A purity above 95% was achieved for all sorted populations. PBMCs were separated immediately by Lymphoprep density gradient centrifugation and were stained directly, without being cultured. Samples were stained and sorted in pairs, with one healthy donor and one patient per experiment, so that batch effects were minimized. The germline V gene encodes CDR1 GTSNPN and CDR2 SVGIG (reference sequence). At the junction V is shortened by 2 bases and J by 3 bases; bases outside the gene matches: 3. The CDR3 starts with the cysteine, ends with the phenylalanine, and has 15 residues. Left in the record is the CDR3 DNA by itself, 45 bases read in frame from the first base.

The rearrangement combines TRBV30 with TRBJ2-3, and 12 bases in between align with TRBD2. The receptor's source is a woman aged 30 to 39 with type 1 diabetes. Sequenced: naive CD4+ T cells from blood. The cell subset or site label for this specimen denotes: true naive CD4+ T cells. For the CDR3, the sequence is CAWSSGTSGTDTQYF. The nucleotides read TGTGCCTGGAGTTCCGGGACTAGCGGGACAGATACGCAGTATTTT.